This T cell receptor (beta chain) appears in the sequencing data of a study of T cells after yellow fever vaccination. V was pared by 1 base and J by 0 bases, with 9 bases of the junction left unmatched. There are 18 residues in the CDR3. CDR1 is LGHNA and CDR2 is YNFKEQ in the germline V gene. Study-wide results and limits: The secondary response was weaker, and its peak arrived faster, on day 5 versus 15. Abundant clonotypes from the bulk population could have been carried over as contaminants into FACS-sorted repertoires.

TCRdb processed the 5' RACE reads anew with MiXCR; each CDR3 protein has one entry. Here the sample spans 65,000 to 90,000 distinct CDR3 sequences, about an eighth being singletons. This clonotype showed up just a few times. Material: CD8+ T cells not binding an NS4B(214-222) dextramer, sorted from PBMCs, obtained more than 20 days after the first yellow fever vaccination. The J gene is TRBJ2-1, the V gene TRBV4-2, with TRBD1 identical over 7 bases. This sequence originates from a man aged 18 to 30 who received the YFV17D yellow fever vaccine. The CDR3 nucleotides are TGTGCCAGCAGCCAAGGCGGTGGACAGGTTTACTCCTACAATGAGCAGTTCTTC. Amino acids: CASSQGGGQVYSYNEQFF.